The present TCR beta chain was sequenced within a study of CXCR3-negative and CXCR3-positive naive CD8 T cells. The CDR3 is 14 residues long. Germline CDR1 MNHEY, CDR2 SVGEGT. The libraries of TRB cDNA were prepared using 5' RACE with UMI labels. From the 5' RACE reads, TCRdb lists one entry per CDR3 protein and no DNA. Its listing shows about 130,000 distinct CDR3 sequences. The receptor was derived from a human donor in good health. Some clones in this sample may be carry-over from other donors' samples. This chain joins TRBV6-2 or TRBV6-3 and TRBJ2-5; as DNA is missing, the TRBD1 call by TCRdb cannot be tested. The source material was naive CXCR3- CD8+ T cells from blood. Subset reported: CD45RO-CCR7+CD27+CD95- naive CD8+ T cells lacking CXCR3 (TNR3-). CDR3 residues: CASSYLGQQETQYF.